This TCR beta chain was sequenced for a study of T-cell memory formation after mild COVID-19 (dated by TCRdb to 2020 to 2023). Background on the whole study: Most TCR sequence clusters were specific to one of the two donors. Longitudinal TCRalpha and TCRbeta repertoire sequencing tracked T-cell clones expanding and contracting after mild COVID-19 in a couple of donors. The cohort was made up of two young adult volunteers, one female and one male, who were previously healthy.

This sample was sequenced with an Illumina NovaSeq 6000. Using 5'RACE with constant-segment primers, TCRalpha and TCRbeta cDNA libraries were constructed, with sample barcodes and unique molecular identifiers added in the process. Trizol reagent was used to extract RNA from every sample. Libraries were amplified in two PCR steps, with a second sample barcode and Illumina TruSeq adapters added in the second step. Sequencing of libraries was performed on an Illumina NovaSeq with 2 x 150 bp paired-end reads. In the authors' own workflow: Demultiplexing of reads and collapsing into UMI-guided consensus sequences were performed with migec v1.2.7. With mixcr v2.1.11, UMI consensuses were aligned to TRA and TRB V and J templates and assembled into clonotypes. Clonotypes were classified as expanded or contracted when called significant by both edgeR and NoisET, with noise models trained on biological replicates. For edgeR calls, the cutoffs were a false discovery rate-adjusted p below 0.01 and a log2 fold-change threshold of 1. PCA with hierarchical clustering of max-normalized trajectories of the 1000 most abundant clonotypes was used as exploratory dynamics analysis. Separately sequenced CD4+ and CD8+ repertoires were used to assign a CD4 or CD8 phenotype to each responding clone. TCRdb reanalyzed the raw reads on its own, using fastp at Q25 for trimming and MiXCR for clone calling, and kept in-frame beta chains. Duplicate CDR3 protein sequences are folded into a single record with the most common DNA and genes. TCRdb's processing, not the study's, gives the V and J calls here. In all, the sample holds about 5,000 distinct CDR3 sequences, and more than 40% of those were seen once. Clones ranked in the top ten supply around 2.5% of the sample.

Results and caveats for the whole study, not just this receptor: Balanced CD4/CD8 phenotypes were observed for clones contracting from day 15 to 85, whereas a bias towards CD4+ was observed for a second wave of clones expanding from day 15 to 37. Whether the second-wave clones peaking on day 37 were SARS-CoV-2 specific was not confirmed. Contracting CD4+ clones were found mainly in CM and EM memory subsets, while CD8+ clones were enriched in EMRA. Only a couple of mild cases were covered by the study, and larger cohorts that include severe cases with pre-infection samples were considered necessary. The detection of some responding clones in pre-infection memory suggests that pre-existing cross-reactive memory T cells joined the SARS-CoV-2 response.

By share, this clonotype ranks as medium-sized (0.01 to 0.1%). What this receptor recognizes is not known. Per-nucleotide qualities are absent, and no much larger clonotype sits a single base away. The CDR3 goes from the cysteine to the phenylalanine over 18 residues. Only the CDR3 DNA is retained, 54 bases long and in frame from the first base. According to the germline V gene, CDR1 reads LGHNA and CDR2 reads YNFKEQ. The V end gives up 0 bases and the J end 2 bases, leaving 7 bases in the junction not matched to a gene. PBMCs were isolated by Ficoll-Paque density gradient centrifugation. The sequence derives from an adult who had mild COVID-19 (a few samples of this study predate the infection). The sample titles of this study are shuffled in the database, so cell type and time point are left out. This sequence uses TRBV4-2 and TRBJ2-2, with 9 central nucleotides matching TRBD2. Material for sequencing was PBMCs or a T cell subset sorted from them (not recorded which). CDR3 reads: CASSQDLAGGPNTGELFF. The DNA is TGTGCCAGCAGCCAAGATTTGGCGGGGGGGCCTAACACCGGGGAGCTGTTTTTT.